The 28 T cell receptor beta chains below all came from one sample that was sequenced in a study of T cells expressing NK-cell markers. TCRdb re-called the 5' RACE reads and shows each CDR3 protein once, DNA omitted. The specimen's table records 450,000 to 600,000 distinct CDR3 sequences. The sequenced sample was blood T cells: a sorted CD56 or NKG2C T cell subset, CD4+ or CD8+ T cells, or bulk PBMC T cells (not recorded which). The receptor set was obtained from a man in his late teens or twenties in good health.

The CDR3: CATSDGAEGVGDTGELFF. The rearrangement uses TRBV24-1 and TRBJ2-2; lacking DNA, the TRBD1 call made by TCRdb goes unchecked. Germline-derived CDR1 and CDR2 are KGHDR and SFDVKD. This CDR3 comprises 18 residues.

The chain uses TRBV24-1 and TRBJ2-5; TCRdb designates TRBD2, a call that cannot be tested without DNA. From germline, CDR1 is KGHDR and CDR2 SFDVKD. The CDR3 has 16 residues. The CDR3 spells CATSDLLAGDQETQYF.

The J gene is TRBJ2-5, the V gene TRBV6-1. Germline-derived CDR1 and CDR2 are MNHNS and SASEGT. The CDR3 is made up of 13 amino acids. CDR3: CASSEFLSLSQYF.

V gene TRBV20-1 combines with J gene TRBJ2-1; the TRBD1 assignment by TCRdb is unverifiable without DNA. The germline V gene has CDR1 DFQATT and CDR2 SNEGSKA (reference sequence). CDR3 size: 12 residues. CDR3: CTAGASGHEQFF.

J is TRBJ2-1 and V is TRBV4-3; TCRdb lists TRBD2, though no DNA is available to test this call. Germline values: CDR1 LGHNA, CDR2 YSLEER. The CDR3 length is 17 residues. The CDR3 spells CASSQEWYGIVGNEQFF.

V gene TRBV5-1 combines with J gene TRBJ2-7. CDR1 SGHRS and CDR2 YFSETQ come from the germline V gene. The CDR3 length is 15 residues. The CDR3: CASSLEIQSSYEQYF.

The V and J genes are TRBV2 and TRBJ2-7; TCRdb outputs TRBD1, but without DNA this stays unchecked. This CDR3 has 14 amino acids. Germline lookup yields CDR1 SNHLY and CDR2 FYNNEI. CDR3 loop: CASSMGQRTYEQYF.

The V and J genes are TRBV27 and TRBJ2-1. CDR1 and CDR2 from the germline V gene are MNHEY and SMNVEV (reference sequence). The CDR3 loop spans 16 amino acids. The CDR3 loop reads CASSLAGKSSYNEQFF.

The chain is built from TRBV20-1 and TRBJ2-2; TCRdb calls TRBD1, which cannot be checked without DNA. Germline-derived CDR1 and CDR2 are DFQATT and SNEGSKA (reference sequence). The CDR3 runs 16 residues. CDR3 sequence reads: CSARDRGAGGPGELFF.

The genes are TRBV10-3 and TRBJ1-2. Germline assignment: CDR1 ENHRY and CDR2 SYGVKD. The CDR3 runs to 17 residues. CDR3 loop: CAISESRAGTPLYGYTF.

The chain couples TRBV6-2 or TRBV6-3 to TRBJ1-4; the TCRdb D gene call, TRBD1, has no DNA to confirm it. The germline gives CDR1 MNHEY, CDR2 SVGEGT. This CDR3 has 19 amino acids. This CDR3 reads CASSYFRPGGLATNEKLFF.

This chain uses TRBV12-3 or TRBV12-4 with TRBJ2-1; no DNA is available, so the TRBD1 call from TCRdb remains unchecked. The CDR3 has 13 amino acids. The CDR3 here is CASSLTVGGEQFF.

The gene calls are TRBV20-1 and TRBJ2-3. The CDR3 has 12 residues. Germline V gives CDR1 DFQATT, CDR2 SNEGSKA (reference sequence). This CDR3 reads CSAAFRTDTQYF.

The chain recombines TRBV5-1 with TRBJ2-7; the TRBD2 assignment by TCRdb is unverifiable without DNA. This CDR3 is 13 amino acids long. Germline lookup yields CDR1 SGHRS and CDR2 YFSETQ. This chain's CDR3 is CASTHRTSGEQYF.

The chain joins TRBV14 to TRBJ2-1; without DNA, the TCRdb call of TRBD1 cannot be checked. This CDR3 has 15 amino acids. Per germline, CDR1 SGHDN and CDR2 FVKESK. CDR3 sequence: CASSQDRTGENEQFF.

This sequence joins TRBV29-1 and TRBJ2-3; TCRdb gives TRBD1 as the D gene, but with no DNA this cannot be confirmed. CDR3 length equals 13 residues. The germline gives CDR1 SQVTM, CDR2 ANQGSEA. This chain's CDR3 is CSVKGTDRDTQYF.

V is TRBV5-1 and J is TRBJ2-3; as DNA is missing, the TRBD1 call by TCRdb cannot be tested. The CDR3 spans 16 residues. From germline, CDR1 is SGHRS and CDR2 YFSETQ. CDR3 amino acids: CASSLVGTIGLNTQYF. The full variable domain, with the rest looked up from reference TRBV5-1 and TRBJ2-3, is KAGVTQTPRYLIKTRGQQVTLSCSPISGHRSVSWYQQTPGQGLQFLFEYFSETQRNKGNFPGRFSGRQFSNSRSEMNVSTLELGDSALYLCASSLVGTIGLNTQYFGPGTRLTVL.

J is TRBJ2-7 and V is TRBV27; TCRdb picks TRBD1, but there is no DNA to check that call. The length of the CDR3 is 14 residues. Germline V lookup: CDR1 MNHEY, CDR2 SMNVEV (reference sequence). The CDR3 is CASSPGTGGYEQYF.

This chain links TRBV28 with TRBJ2-2; lacking DNA, the TRBD2 call made by TCRdb goes unchecked. The CDR3 has 15 amino acids. CDR1 and CDR2 (germline): MDHEN, SYDVKM. The CDR3 protein is CASKPGLAGGGELFF.

The J gene is TRBJ1-5, the V gene TRBV5-5. Germline assignment: CDR1 SGHKS and CDR2 YYEKEE (reference sequence). The CDR3 consists of 15 residues. The CDR3 reads CASSLAGRHNQPQHF.

This sequence joins TRBV6-1 and TRBJ1-1. The CDR3 consists of 12 residues. Germline CDR1 is MNHNS and CDR2 is SASEGT. CDR3 amino acids: CASSEAWEDAFF.

V usage is TRBV11-2 and J usage is TRBJ2-2; TCRdb's D call, TRBD1, is unchecked because there is no DNA. Germline values: CDR1 SGHAT, CDR2 FQNNGV. This CDR3 region has 16 residues. This CDR3 is CASSLDGTRYTGELFF.

The chain is built from TRBV6-2 or TRBV6-3 and TRBJ2-1. The CDR3 runs to 16 residues. The germline gives CDR1 MNHEY, CDR2 SVGEGT. The chain's CDR3 is CASSFRTEKPYNEQFF.

The chain employs TRBV29-1 and TRBJ2-1; TCRdb's D gene call, TRBD1, goes unchecked for lack of DNA. This CDR3 has 14 amino acids. Germline values: CDR1 SQVTM, CDR2 ANQGSEA. The CDR3 loop reads CSVDSGQGYGEQFF.

The chain couples TRBV7-9 to TRBJ2-2; the D call of TRBD2 rests on TCRdb alone, since no DNA is present to check it. Germline V gives CDR1 SEHNR, CDR2 FQNEAQ (reference sequence). The CDR3 is 17 amino acids. The CDR3 spells CASSLRTSGRYTGELFF.

V and J are TRBV24-1 and TRBJ2-1; TCRdb's D gene call, TRBD1, goes unchecked for lack of DNA. Germline V gene data show CDR1 as KGHDR and CDR2 as SFDVKD. The CDR3 sequence is 16 residues long. CDR3 amino acids: CATSHHSTASYNEQFF.

The rearrangement links TRBV12-3 or TRBV12-4 to TRBJ2-1; TCRdb picks TRBD2, but there is no DNA to check that call. The CDR3 consists of 19 residues. The CDR3 sequence is CASSLGPLAGNLNYNEQFF.

The genes are TRBV10-3 and TRBJ2-2. CDR1 and CDR2 from the germline V gene are ENHRY and SYGVKD. The CDR3 is 16 residues long. The chain's CDR3 is CAISHLTEMNTGELFF.